This entry lists 25 T cell receptor beta chains sequenced from one sample in a study of T cell responses to AZD1222 COVID-19 vaccine. Produced via immunoSEQ multiplex PCR; TCRdb's table is partial and in-frame only. The data contain roughly 87,000 clones, 70% to 90% of them singletons. The specimen was peripheral blood, collected 28 days after the second AZD1222 dose. The receptor source for this set is an adult who received the AZD1222 COVID-19 vaccine.

The CDR3 loop reads CASSQVYYGYTF. The CDR3 DNA sequence: TGTGCCAGCAGCCAAGTTTACTATGGCTACACCTTC. The chain recombines TRBV3-1 (or the pseudogene TRBV3-2) with TRBJ1-2; no definite D call. The germline V gene encodes CDR1 LGHDT and CDR2 YNNKEL (reference sequence). Trimming left V 1 base short and J 3 bases short, with 3 bases between. CDR3 length: 12 residues.

The chain is built from TRBV4-1 and TRBJ1-2; possibly TRBD1 for D (6 bases). The CDR3 is 16 amino acids. With 0 bases removed from V and 8 bases from J, the gap between germline ends came to 19 bases. Germline CDR1 and CDR2: MGHRA and YSYEKL. The CDR3 bases are TGCGCCAGCAGCCAAGATCGGGGGGGCGGAATGAACGGCTACACCTTC. Translated: CASSQDRGGGMNGYTF.

The table lists this clone with a count of one. CDR3 in amino acids: CASSLKNEQFF. The DNA for the CDR3 is TGTGCCAGCAGCTTAAAAAATGAGCAGTTCTTC. The J gene is TRBJ2-1, the V gene TRBV7-3; D not certain. The V end was cut by 1 base, the J end by 7 bases, with 2 bases between. The CDR3 runs to 11 residues. CDR1 and CDR2 from the germline V gene are SGHTA and FQGTGA.

The chain links TRBV28 to TRBJ1-5, with a weak D call TRBD1 (5 bases). V was shortened by 3 bases and J by 3 bases, with 15 bases between the two germline ends. Germline values: CDR1 MDHEN, CDR2 SYDVKM. The CDR3 consists of 16 residues. CDR3 protein: CASSFSGRSDNQPQHF. CDR3 nucleotide sequence: TGTGCCAGCAGTTTTTCAGGGAGATCGGACAATCAGCCCCAGCATTTT.

The rearrangement uses TRBV5-1 and TRBJ1-2; 12 nucleotides align to TRBD1. From germline, CDR1 is SGHRS and CDR2 YFSETQ. The V segment lost 1 base and the J segment 4 bases; nucleotides outside the gene matches: 14. The CDR3 covers 19 residues. CDR3 sequence (DNA): TGCGCCAGCAGCTTGAATACCCATGGGACAGGGGGCCGATCCTATGGCTACACCTTC. Amino acids: CASSLNTHGTGGRSYGYTF.

The chain employs TRBV29-1 and TRBJ1-2, with D possibly matching TRBD1 (5 bases). The germline CDR1 and CDR2 sequences are SQVTM and ANQGSEA. The CDR3 runs 12 residues. V lost 5 bases, J lost 4 bases, and 11 bases lay in between. The CDR3 nucleotides are TGCAGCGTTCAGGGTTTCGGCTATGGCTACACCTTC. Residues: CSVQGFGYGYTF. The full variable domain, in which reference TRBV29-1 and TRBJ1-2 provide the parts outside the CDR3, is SAVISQKPSRDICQRGTSLTIQCQVDSQVTMMFWYRQQPGQSLTLIATANQGSEATYESGFVIDKFPISRPNLTFSTLTVSNMSPEDSSIYLCSVQGFGYGYTFGSGTRLTVV.

The chain links TRBV14 to TRBJ2-5, with D possibly called TRBD1 or TRBD2 (5 bases each). The CDR3 is 16 residues long. The V end was cut by 0 bases, the J end by 0 bases, with 11 bases between. Germline loops: CDR1 SGHDN, CDR2 FVKESK. CDR3 in DNA: TGTGCCAGCAGCCAAGATTGGGGGAATTACCAAGAGACCCAGTACTTC. It encodes CASSQDWGNYQETQYF.

The V and J genes are TRBV7-9 and TRBJ2-3; the match to TRBD1 covers 9 bases. This CDR3 contains 16 residues. Germline lookup yields CDR1 SEHNR and CDR2 FQNEAQ (reference sequence). Unmatched junction bases numbered 9, after V lost 2 bases and J lost 6 bases. The CDR3 region has the DNA TGTGCCAGCAGCTTACAACCGGGACAGGGAACCGATACGCAGTATTTT. Translation gives CASSLQPGQGTDTQYF.

The chain uses TRBV29-1 and TRBJ1-4, with D possibly being TRBD1 (5 bases). The CDR3 is 13 residues long. Germline CDR1 and CDR2: SQVTM and ANQGSEA. The V and J ends lost 3 bases and 3 bases respectively, with 8 bases between them. As DNA, the CDR3 is TGCAGCGTTGATCCGGGGCCTAATGAAAAACTGTTTTTT. Protein: CSVDPGPNEKLFF.

The chain's CDR3 is CASSQDRGYTGELFF. The CDR3 nucleotides are TGTGCCAGCAGCCAAGATCGCGGATACACCGGGGAGCTGTTTTTT. This chain uses TRBV3-1 (or the pseudogene TRBV3-2) with TRBJ2-2; D call uncertain. Trimming cost V 0 bases and J 3 bases, with 8 bases left between them. CDR3 size: 15 residues. CDR1 LGHDT and CDR2 YNNKEL come from the germline V gene (reference sequence).

The chain uses TRBV28 and TRBJ1-2; maybe TRBD1 (5 bases). The germline CDR1 and CDR2 sequences are MDHEN and SYDVKM. The length of the CDR3 is 14 residues. Trimming stripped 5 bases from V and 14 bases from J, with 24 bases between. CDR3 loop: CASSQTPTSTDGTF. The CDR3 nucleotides are TGTGCCAGCAGTCAGACCCCAACTTCGACAGACGGAACCTTC.

This chain joins TRBV6-5 and TRBJ1-1; 7 nucleotides line up with TRBD1. The CDR3 has 11 amino acids. Germline-derived CDR1 and CDR2 are MNHEY and SVGAGI. V was clipped by 8 bases and J by 10 bases; unmatched bases: 7. The CDR3 here is CASRRRDRAFF. CDR3 nucleotide sequence: TGTGCCAGCCGAAGAAGGGACAGAGCTTTCTTT.

The DNA of the CDR3 is TGCGCCAGCAGCCAAAGGACAGGGGAGTGGTTCGATGAGCAGTTCTTC. Residues: CASSQRTGEWFDEQFF. J is TRBJ2-1 and V is TRBV4-1, with TRBD1 matching 9 bases. The germline gives CDR1 MGHRA, CDR2 YSYEKL. After removal of 2 bases from V and 8 bases from J, the junction contained 10 bases not matched to a gene. The CDR3 is 16 residues long.

The chain recombines TRBV29-1 with TRBJ2-7; the D call may be TRBD1 or TRBD2 (5 bases each). V shed 4 bases and J shed 6 bases, with 10 bases lying between them. The CDR3 loop spans 11 amino acids. The germline CDR1 and CDR2 sequences are SQVTM and ANQGSEA. The CDR3 DNA follows: TGCAGCGTTGGTGGGGGTAGCGAGCAGTACTTC. Translating it yields CSVGGGSEQYF.

J is TRBJ2-7 and V is TRBV5-1; weak D call: TRBD1 (6 bases). Germline CDR1 SGHRS, CDR2 YFSETQ. Trimming stripped 1 base from V and 7 bases from J, with 21 bases between. The CDR3 is 16 residues long. DNA for the CDR3: TGCGCCAGCAGCTTGTTTACCGGGACGGCTCAGGGGGAGCAGTACTTC. Its protein is CASSLFTGTAQGEQYF.

The chain has TRBV12-3 or TRBV12-4 and TRBJ1-1, with D unclear. CDR3 size: 13 residues. V was cut by 5 bases and J by 1 base, with 8 bases left in between. The CDR3 nucleotides read TGTGCCAGCAGTAATCCGGGGAACACTGAAGCTTTCTTT. Protein sequence: CASSNPGNTEAFF.

The chain couples TRBV7-9 to TRBJ1-2, with a weak D call TRBD1 (6 bases). The CDR3 covers 16 residues. Germline CDR1 SEHNR, CDR2 FQNEAQ (reference sequence). Trimming left V 0 bases short and J 1 base short, with 12 bases between. The CDR3 DNA reads TGTGCCAGCAGCTTAGCTTCAGGGGTTTTTAACTATGGCTACACCTTC. This translates into CASSLASGVFNYGYTF.

The chain employs TRBV27 and TRBJ2-5, with 7 bases matching TRBD1. The length of the CDR3 is 13 residues. V was pared by 6 bases and J by 6 bases, with 7 bases of the junction left unmatched. The germline V gene encodes CDR1 MNHEY and CDR2 SMNVEV (reference sequence). CDR3 in DNA: TGTGCCAGCAGACCGACAGGGATTCAGACCCAGTACTTC. Translation gives CASRPTGIQTQYF.

The chain joins TRBV6-1 to TRBJ2-5; tentatively, D is TRBD1 (5 bases). The CDR3 covers 15 residues. The ends were cut back, 1 base at V and 3 bases at J, with 12 bases in the middle. Germline V gene data show CDR1 as MNHNS and CDR2 as SASEGT. The CDR3 nucleotides read TGTGCCAGCAGTGAAGGGGGCCGAAAGAAAGAGACCCAGTACTTC. It yields the protein CASSEGGRKKETQYF.

This sequence joins TRBV6-5 and TRBJ2-1; D is ambiguous. This CDR3 is built from 13 residues. CDR1 and CDR2 (germline): MNHEY, SVGAGI. Trimming took off 3 bases at V and 4 bases at J, with 7 bases between the two ends. The CDR3 DNA reads as TGTGCCAGCAGTTATGACGGATACAATGAGCAGTTCTTC. Translating gives CASSYDGYNEQFF.

The gene calls are TRBV12-3 or TRBV12-4 and TRBJ1-2; D remains unclear. The CDR3 loop spans 12 amino acids. The V and J ends lost 6 bases and 5 bases respectively, with 10 bases between them. CDR3 nucleotide sequence: TGTGCCAGCAGCCAACCCCCTTATGGCTACACCTTC. This codes for CASSQPPYGYTF.

This clone was detected once. This chain connects TRBV4-3 to TRBJ1-5, with D possibly being TRBD1 (5 bases). CDR1 is LGHNA, CDR2 YSLEER, per germline. The V gene lost 0 bases and the J gene lost 2 bases, with 11 bases spanning the gap. This CDR3 has 16 residues. CDR3 coding DNA: TGCGCCAGCAGCCAAGATCTTGTGGGGGGCAATCAGCCCCAGCATTTT. Protein sequence: CASSQDLVGGNQPQHF.

This rearrangement joins TRBV13 to TRBJ1-1, with D possibly TRBD1 on 6 matching bases. The ends were cut back, 4 bases at V and 10 bases at J, with 19 bases in the middle. Per germline, CDR1 PRHDT and CDR2 FYEKMQ (reference sequence). The CDR3 extends over 14 amino acids. The CDR3 sequence: CASSSRGQLFRAFF. The CDR3 bases are TGTGCCAGCAGCTCGCGTGGACAGCTCTTCCGAGCTTTCTTT.

This clone was counted a single time. The rearrangement links TRBV5-4 to TRBJ1-1; perhaps TRBD1 as D (5 bases). The germline V gene encodes CDR1 SGHNT and CDR2 YYREEE (reference sequence). CDR3 size: 14 residues. The V and J ends lost 6 bases and 3 bases respectively, with 15 bases between them. The CDR3 is CASNLRGGDTEAFF. In nucleotides, the CDR3 is TGTGCCAGCAACCTAAGGGGAGGGGACACTGAAGCTTTCTTT.

The chain employs TRBV9 and TRBJ2-1, with TRBD2 matching over 12 bases. The junction had 8 bases not matched to a gene; V was cut back by 3 bases and J by 7 bases. The CDR3 runs 16 residues. Germline-derived CDR1 and CDR2 are SGDLS and YYNGEE. As DNA, the CDR3 is TGTGCCAGCAGCGCACCTTCCGGGACTAGCGGGAATGAGCAGTTCTTC. Translated: CASSAPSGTSGNEQFF. The full variable domain, its missing parts supplied by reference TRBV9 and TRBJ2-1, is DSGVTQTPKHLITATGQRVTLRCSPRSGDLSVYWYQQSLDQGLQFLIQYYNGEERAKGNILERFSAQQFPDLHSELNLSSLELGDSALYFCASSAPSGTSGNEQFFGPGTRLTVL.